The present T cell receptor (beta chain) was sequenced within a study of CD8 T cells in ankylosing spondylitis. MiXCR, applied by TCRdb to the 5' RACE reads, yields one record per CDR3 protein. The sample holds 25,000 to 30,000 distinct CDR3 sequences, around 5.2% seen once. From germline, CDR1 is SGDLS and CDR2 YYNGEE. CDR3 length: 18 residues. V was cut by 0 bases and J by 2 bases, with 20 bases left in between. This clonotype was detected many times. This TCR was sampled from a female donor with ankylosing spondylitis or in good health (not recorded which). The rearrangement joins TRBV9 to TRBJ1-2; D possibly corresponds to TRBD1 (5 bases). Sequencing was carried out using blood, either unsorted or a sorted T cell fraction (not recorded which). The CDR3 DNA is TGTGCCAGCAGCGTAGGTGTGATCGGGGGAGTAGGGAACTATGGCTACACCTTC. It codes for CASSVGVIGGVGNYGYTF.